Each of the 31 T cell receptor beta chains below was sequenced from the same sample in a study of CD8 T cells in Susac syndrome (dated by TCRdb to between 2018 and 2020). The library came from the immunoSEQ multiplex PCR assay. RNA was extracted using the RNeasy kit, and roughly 0.5 to 1 microgram was reverse transcribed with random hexamers. Clones were called with MiXCR by TCRdb after fastp trimmed the public reads at Q25, and only in-frame beta chains were retained. Merged by CDR3 protein, the rows form single entries marked with the most common genes and DNA. This sample holds about 120,000 distinct CDR3 sequences; about 90% were observed only once. The top ten clones comprise 0.13% to 0.15% of the sample. Material for sequencing was CD4+ T cells from PBMCs. Receptors were obtained from a human donor in good health.

The V call is TRBV4-1, the J call TRBJ1-1, with D unclear. Germline CDR1 is MGHRA and CDR2 is YSYEKL. The CDR3 covers 15 residues. V shed 1 base and J shed 1 base, with 10 bases lying between them. This CDR3 reads CASSQVPAANTEAFF. CDR3 nucleotides: TGCGCCAGCAGCCAAGTTCCGGCAGCGAACACTGAAGCTTTCTTT.

The count of this clonotype is one. The rearrangement links TRBV3-1 to TRBJ2-1; 9 bases agree with TRBD2. After removal of 3 bases from V and 5 bases from J, the junction contained 5 bases not matched to a gene. Germline V gene data show CDR1 as LGHDT and CDR2 as YNNKEL (reference sequence). The length of the CDR3 is 15 residues. The CDR3 sequence: CASSQDLAGHNEQFF. Here the CDR3 DNA reads TGTGCCAGCAGCCAGGATCTAGCGGGACACAATGAGCAGTTCTTC.

This chain connects TRBV29-1 to TRBJ2-1; perhaps TRBD2 as D (6 bases). Germline lookup yields CDR1 SQVTM and CDR2 ANQGSEA. CDR3 length: 14 amino acids. The germline V and J ends were trimmed by 6 bases and 10 bases, with 22 bases remaining between them. Written as DNA, the CDR3 is TGCAGCGTCGCATTAGATTCTATAGGGAGGGAGCAGTTCTTC. Encoded protein: CSVALDSIGREQFF.

This clonotype was seen only once. The chain has TRBV20-1 and TRBJ2-7; TRBD2 agrees at 8 bases. The trim removed 5 bases at V and 9 bases at J, leaving 12 bases unmatched. The length of the CDR3 is 13 residues. Germline CDR1 reads DFQATT; CDR2 reads SNEGSKA (reference sequence). The CDR3 region is CSAQAGAPLGQYF. The CDR3 DNA follows: TGCAGTGCTCAAGCGGGGGCCCCTTTAGGGCAGTACTTC.

The chain recombines TRBV20-1 with TRBJ1-2; no definite D call. The germline CDR1 and CDR2 sequences are DFQATT and SNEGSKA (reference sequence). The CDR3 has 13 amino acids. The germline V and J ends were trimmed by 1 base and 8 bases, with 14 bases remaining between them. As DNA, the CDR3 is TGCAGTGCTAGAGTCCTACGGGATGGGGGCTACACCTTC. Translating gives CSARVLRDGGYTF.

The rearrangement joins TRBV18 to TRBJ1-1; maybe TRBD1 (5 bases). In germline, CDR1 is KGHSH, CDR2 LQKENI. The ends were cut back, 1 base at V and 0 bases at J, with 12 bases in the middle. This CDR3 has 16 amino acids. The CDR3 nucleotides read TGTGCCAGCTCACCACGGCAGGGTGGATTGAACACTGAAGCTTTCTTT. This sequence encodes CASSPRQGGLNTEAFF.

The J gene is TRBJ1-1, the V gene TRBV5-8; D is perhaps TRBD1 (6 bases). The CDR3 has 14 residues. Trimming removed 2 bases at V and 7 bases at J, with 15 bases between. Germline-derived CDR1 and CDR2 are SGHTS and YDEGEE. The CDR3 region is CASSFPQQGIEAFF. The CDR3 bases are TGTGCCAGCAGCTTTCCCCAACAGGGCATTGAAGCTTTCTTT.

The chain recombines TRBV5-1 with TRBJ2-1; D is unresolved. Germline V CDR1 and CDR2: SGHRS, YFSETQ. The V and J ends lost 0 bases and 10 bases respectively, with 8 bases between them. This CDR3 has 12 amino acids. CDR3 sequence reads: CASSLEGNEQFF. CDR3 DNA: TGCGCCAGCAGCTTGGAAGGGAACGAGCAGTTCTTC.

The chain employs TRBV7-9 and TRBJ1-1, with D possibly being TRBD1 (5 bases). CDR3 size: 14 residues. The germline gives CDR1 SEHNR, CDR2 FQNEAQ (reference sequence). The V and J ends lost 3 bases and 4 bases respectively, with 12 bases between them. The CDR3 nucleotides read TGTGCCAGCAGCTTTAATACGGGGGGCACTGAAGCTTTCTTT. Its protein is CASSFNTGGTEAFF.

The chain is built from TRBV7-9 and TRBJ2-5; no definite D call. There are 11 residues in the CDR3. V lost 3 bases to trimming and J lost 7 bases, with 6 bases between them. Germline values: CDR1 SEHNR, CDR2 FQNEAQ (reference sequence). CDR3 amino acids: CASSLHSTQYF. For the CDR3, the DNA is TGTGCCAGCAGCTTGCACTCGACCCAGTACTTC.

The rearrangement joins TRBV4-1 to TRBJ2-2; D gene uncertain. V shed 0 bases and J shed 4 bases, with 12 bases lying between them. This CDR3 has 16 residues. In germline, CDR1 is MGHRA, CDR2 YSYEKL. CDR3 in amino acids: CASSQDNRASTGELFF. CDR3 DNA sequence: TGCGCCAGCAGCCAAGATAACAGAGCCTCCACCGGGGAGCTGTTTTTT.

This rearrangement joins TRBV4-3 to TRBJ1-5; D remains unclear. The germline V and J ends were trimmed by 3 bases and 7 bases, with 19 bases remaining between them. The CDR3 loop spans 16 amino acids. CDR1 is LGHNA and CDR2 is YSLEER in the germline V gene. CDR3 amino acids: CASSQDRTVNRQPQHF. In nucleotides, the CDR3 is TGCGCCAGCAGCCAGGACCGGACGGTTAATCGGCAGCCCCAGCATTTT.

V usage is TRBV28 and J usage is TRBJ2-6; perhaps TRBD2 as D (8 bases). Germline V gene lookup returns CDR1 MDHEN and CDR2 SYDVKM. Trimming left V 5 bases short and J 0 bases short, with 26 bases between. There are 21 residues in the CDR3. CDR3 DNA: TGTGCCAGCAGTCCGTCGGGACAGAGAGCGGGAGTATCCTCTGGGGCCAACGTCCTGACTTTC. This sequence encodes CASSPSGQRAGVSSGANVLTF. Drawing the rest from reference TRBV28 and TRBJ2-6, the complete variable domain is DVKVTQSSRYLVKRTGEKVFLECVQDMDHENMFWYRQDPGLGLRLIYFSYDVKMKEKGDIPEGYSVSREKKERFSLILESASTNQTSMYLCASSPSGQRAGVSSGANVLTFGAGSRLTVL.

The rearrangement links TRBV28 to TRBJ2-5, with D perhaps matching TRBD1 (6 bases). V was shortened by 6 bases and J by 2 bases, with 10 bases between the two germline ends. Looked up from germline, CDR1 is MDHEN and CDR2 is SYDVKM. The CDR3 has 13 amino acids. The DNA for the CDR3 is TGTGCCAGCAGGCGGACAGAACAAGAGACCCAGTACTTC. It codes for CASRRTEQETQYF.

V gene TRBV20-1 combines with J gene TRBJ2-1, with 9 bases fitting TRBD1. CDR1 is DFQATT and CDR2 is SNEGSKA in the germline V gene (reference sequence). J lost 7 bases, V lost 5 bases, and 9 bases had no gene match. CDR3 size: 14 residues. The CDR3 bases are TGCAGTGCTTTTACAGGGGGCGTGTTAAATGAGCAGTTCTTC. Amino acid sequence: CSAFTGGVLNEQFF.

This chain links TRBV5-1 with TRBJ1-1, with D possibly matching TRBD1 (6 bases). Germline CDR1 SGHRS, CDR2 YFSETQ. V gave up 4 bases and J gave up 8 bases, with 24 bases separating them. CDR3 length equals 16 residues. The CDR3 DNA follows: TGCGCCAGCAGCCGAAGCCCTTCGACAGGAGCTTCGGAAGCTTTCTTT. The encoded protein is CASSRSPSTGASEAFF.

The J gene is TRBJ2-7, the V gene TRBV18, with 7 bases fitting TRBD1. The germline V gene has CDR1 KGHSH and CDR2 LQKENI. The trim removed 3 bases at V and 2 bases at J, leaving 10 bases unmatched. CDR3 length equals 16 residues. The CDR3 region is CASSPSDRVRAYEQYF. For the CDR3, the DNA is TGTGCCAGCTCACCGTCTGACAGGGTGAGGGCCTACGAGCAGTACTTC.

The chain couples TRBV12-2 to TRBJ2-1; whether TRBD1, the table's D call, matches the DNA was not checked. TRBV12-2 is classified as a pseudogene. The CDR3 runs to 16 residues. The CDR3 region is CASRPRQGAVNNEQFF. DNA for the CDR3: TGTGCAAGTCGCCCACGGCAGGGGGCCGTCAACAATGAGCAGTTCTTC.

The V and J genes are TRBV6-2 or TRBV6-3 and TRBJ1-1; tentatively, D is TRBD1 (5 bases). CDR3 length equals 11 residues. Germline V gene lookup returns CDR1 MNHEY and CDR2 SVGEGT. V dropped 4 bases and J dropped 6 bases, with 6 bases sitting between them. The CDR3 sequence is CASSWGAEAFF. Here the CDR3 DNA reads TGTGCCAGCAGTTGGGGGGCTGAAGCTTTCTTT.

This clonotype came up once. V gene TRBV29-1 combines with J gene TRBJ2-5; D is unresolved. V lost 3 bases and J 1 base, leaving 12 bases between the germline ends. The CDR3 length is 14 residues. The germline V gene has CDR1 SQVTM and CDR2 ANQGSEA. The CDR3 spells CSVDYRRLQETQYF. CDR3 DNA: TGCAGCGTTGATTATCGACGGCTCCAAGAGACCCAGTACTTC.

V usage is TRBV5-1 and J usage is TRBJ2-1, with D unclear. Germline values: CDR1 SGHRS, CDR2 YFSETQ. V lost 3 bases to trimming and J lost 0 bases, with 10 bases between them. The CDR3 is made up of 15 amino acids. The CDR3 sequence: CASSSAWGSYNEQFF. Here the CDR3 DNA reads TGCGCCAGCAGCTCCGCGTGGGGCTCCTACAATGAGCAGTTCTTC.

The chain uses TRBV20-1 and TRBJ2-3; D is uncertain. Per the germline V gene, CDR1 is DFQATT and CDR2 is SNEGSKA (reference sequence). The CDR3 consists of 13 residues. The germline V and J ends were trimmed by 0 bases and 4 bases, with 8 bases remaining between them. CDR3 nucleotide sequence: TGCAGTGCTAGAGAACCCCCCGCAGATACGCAGTATTTT. It encodes CSAREPPADTQYF.

This sequence joins TRBV20-1 and TRBJ1-5, with TRBD1 as a possible D gene (5 bases). Trimming removed 6 bases at V and 2 bases at J, with 11 bases between. The CDR3 is made up of 13 amino acids. Germline V lookup: CDR1 DFQATT, CDR2 SNEGSKA (reference sequence). CDR3 sequence (DNA): TGCAGTGCCGCAGGAGGGGGCAATCAGCCCCAGCATTTT. As protein: CSAAGGGNQPQHF.

The V and J genes are TRBV19 and TRBJ2-7, with 9 nucleotides matching TRBD1. This CDR3 has 17 residues. The J segment lost 3 bases and the V segment lost 5 bases, leaving 14 bases of the junction unmatched. From germline, CDR1 is LNHDA and CDR2 SQIVND (reference sequence). Here the CDR3 reads CASSWGQGSAFSYEQYF. As DNA, the CDR3 is TGTGCCAGTAGTTGGGGACAGGGATCCGCATTCAGCTACGAGCAGTACTTC.

The chain couples TRBV6-2 or TRBV6-3 to TRBJ1-6, with D unclear. The germline V gene encodes CDR1 MNHEY and CDR2 SVGEGT. Trimming took off 4 bases at V and 7 bases at J, with 14 bases between the two ends. CDR3 length: 15 amino acids. The CDR3 DNA sequence: TGTGCCAGCAGTTGGGTTAGAAGAGGGAATTCACCCCTCCACTTT. It specifies CASSWVRRGNSPLHF.

The chain recombines TRBV4-3 with TRBJ2-1, with 7 bases identical to TRBD2. The CDR3 is 19 amino acids. Germline CDR1 reads LGHNA; CDR2 reads YSLEER. The V gene end was trimmed by 1 base and the J gene end by 0 bases; junction bases not matched to a gene: 12. The CDR3, as DNA: TGCGCCAGCAGCCAAGTTAGGGGCCCCGGCGGGAGCTCCTACAATGAGCAGTTCTTC. It yields the protein CASSQVRGPGGSSYNEQFF.

The chain employs TRBV7-8 and TRBJ2-1; D is possibly TRBD2 (7 bases). In germline, CDR1 is SGHVS, CDR2 FQNEAQ. With 5 bases removed from V and 7 bases from J, the gap between germline ends came to 18 bases. The CDR3 totals 15 residues. CDR3 protein: CASSPRRGQSNEQFF. The CDR3 DNA reads as TGTGCCAGCAGCCCCCGGCGGGGGCAGTCGAATGAGCAGTTCTTC.

This rearrangement joins TRBV14 to TRBJ2-7, with a weak D call TRBD1 (5 bases). Germline V gene sequence: CDR1 SGHDN, CDR2 FVKESK. The V gene lost 1 base and the J gene lost 9 bases, with 13 bases spanning the gap. The CDR3 runs 13 residues. The DNA of the CDR3 is TGTGCCAGCAGCCAAGTGGGGCCGACGGGGCAGTACTTC. Amino acids: CASSQVGPTGQYF.

This clonotype was recorded only once. This rearrangement joins TRBV19 to TRBJ1-2, with D maybe TRBD1 (5 bases). Trimming took off 4 bases at V and 3 bases at J, with 12 bases between the two ends. CDR3 length equals 14 residues. Germline V CDR1 and CDR2: LNHDA, SQIVND (reference sequence). The CDR3 loop is CASSRGRDDYGYTF. CDR3 bases: TGTGCCAGTAGTAGGGGCAGGGATGACTATGGCTACACCTTC.

This chain uses TRBV5-1 with TRBJ2-5; 7 bases are a match to TRBD1. V lost 1 base and J lost 1; bases outside the gene matches: 4. Germline V gene lookup returns CDR1 SGHRS and CDR2 YFSETQ. The CDR3 is made up of 15 amino acids. The CDR3 protein is CASSLIPGGQETQYF. CDR3 sequence (DNA): TGCGCCAGCAGCTTGATCCCAGGGGGCCAAGAGACCCAGTACTTC.

This clonotype has only one observation. The chain combines TRBV5-4 with TRBJ1-1; 7 nucleotides agree with TRBD1. V was clipped by 5 bases and J by 1 base; unmatched bases: 8. This CDR3 region has 15 residues. Germline lookup yields CDR1 SGHNT and CDR2 YYREEE (reference sequence). The CDR3, as DNA: TGTGCCAGCAGTTTGTGGGGACAGCCGAACACTGAAGCTTTCTTT. This sequence encodes CASSLWGQPNTEAFF.